This T cell receptor (beta chain) was sequenced for a study of shared clonotypes between healthy human individuals. Across the whole study: Used for every donor were three CD4 naive, three CD4 memory, two CD8 naive and one CD8 memory plate.

The length of the CDR3 is 13 residues. In germline, CDR1 is SGHTA, CDR2 FQGNSA. V lost 2 bases and J 7 bases, leaving 12 bases between the germline ends. A word on this clone: Its antigen is still unknown.

The study's findings and limits: Larger estimated richness was generally recorded for naive subsets relative to memory subsets.

Only in-frame clones appear in the TCRdb table, and some are missing; sequencing was by immunoSEQ multiplex PCR. Altogether roughly 1,000,000 clones are present, 75% to 80% being singletons, with the ten largest covering approximately 0.52%. The specimen sequenced was memory CD4+ T cells from PBMCs. Subset reported: CD45RA-negative fraction. The gene calls are TRBV7-2 and TRBJ2-7; D gene unclear. The sequence derives from a man between 18 and 29 years old in good health. Some clones in this sample may be carry-over from other donors' samples. As DNA, the CDR3 is TGTGCCAGCAGCTTATTCCAGTTTTGGGAGCAGTACTTC. It specifies CASSLFQFWEQYF. The whole variable domain, remainder taken from reference TRBV7-2 and TRBJ2-7, is GAGVSQSPSNKVTEKGKDVELRCDPISGHTALYWYRQSLGQGLEFLIYFQGNSAPDKSGLPSDRFSAERTGGSVSTLTIQRTQQEDSAVYLCASSLFQFWEQYFGPGTRLTVT.